The next 11 T cell receptor beta chains were all read from a single sample in a study of cytomegalovirus exposure and HLA in healthy donors. 13 Jbeta primers and 60 Vbeta primers were used for the PCR. Sequencing used immunoSEQ multiplex PCR; TCRdb keeps in-frame clones, though not all of them. Of around 85,000 clones listed, about 82% are singletons. Sequenced: PBMCs. The receptors originated from a young man in good health and CMV-seronegative.

The chain is built from TRBV9 and TRBJ1-6, with D unresolved. Per germline, CDR1 SGDLS and CDR2 YYNGEE. This CDR3 comprises 14 residues. V was clipped by 2 bases and J by 7 bases, with 10 bases between them. The CDR3 DNA follows: TGTGCCAGCAGCGTCAGGACTGAGAATTCACCCCTCCACTTT. Residues: CASSVRTENSPLHF.

The gene calls are TRBV5-4 and TRBJ2-2, with TRBD2 as a possible D gene (5 bases). The length of the CDR3 is 15 residues. CDR1 is SGHNT and CDR2 is YYREEE in the germline V gene (reference sequence). Trimming left V 1 base short and J 3 bases short, with 10 bases between. CDR3 in DNA: TGTGCCAGCAGCTTGTCACAGCGGTACACCGGGGAGCTGTTTTTT. Translating gives CASSLSQRYTGELFF.

This clone has just a few counts. The genes are TRBV10-3 and TRBJ2-3; D remains unclear. The V gene lost 4 bases and the J gene lost 4 bases, with 12 bases spanning the gap. This CDR3 comprises 14 residues. Germline CDR1 reads ENHRY; CDR2 reads SYGVKD. The CDR3 DNA sequence: TGTGCCATCAGTGCGATAGCCGCGGCAGATACGCAGTATTTT. Translated: CAISAIAAADTQYF.

V and J are TRBV5-8 and TRBJ1-2; D is perhaps TRBD1 (5 bases). The CDR3 runs to 14 residues. Germline V gene lookup returns CDR1 SGHTS and CDR2 YDEGEE. Deletions cut 0 bases from V and 4 bases from J, with 10 bases between. The CDR3 reads CASSLGRGIYGYTF. CDR3 bases: TGTGCCAGCAGCTTGGGTCGGGGGATCTATGGCTACACCTTC.

The V call is TRBV5-5, the J call TRBJ1-5; D perhaps matches TRBD1 (5 bases). There are 18 residues in the CDR3. V lost 0 bases and J 2 bases, leaving 18 bases between the germline ends. CDR1 is SGHKS, CDR2 YYEKEE, per germline (reference sequence). Written as DNA, the CDR3 is TGTGCCAGCAGCTTGGAATCAGTCGCAGGGTTCGGCAATCAGCCCCAGCATTTT. Its translation is CASSLESVAGFGNQPQHF. The complete variable domain, with remaining parts taken from reference TRBV5-5 and TRBJ1-5, reads DAGVTQSPTHLIKTRGQQVTLRCSPISGHKSVSWYQQVLGQGPQFIFQYYEKEERGRGNFPDRFSARQFPNYSSELNVNALLLGDSALYLCASSLESVAGFGNQPQHFGDGTRLSIL.

This clone was counted between two and nine times. The gene calls are TRBV15 and TRBJ1-5; 7 bases align to TRBD1. CDR3 length equals 15 residues. The V gene end was trimmed by 1 base and the J gene end by 6 bases; junction bases not matched to a gene: 6. Per the germline V gene, CDR1 is LNHNV and CDR2 is YYDKDF (reference sequence). Here the CDR3 reads CATSRGTGETQPQHF. DNA for the CDR3: TGTGCCACCAGCAGAGGGACAGGAGAGACTCAGCCCCAGCATTTT.

In this sample, this clone turned up a few times. The gene calls are TRBV2 and TRBJ2-7; 7 bases agree with TRBD2. The CDR3 is made up of 11 amino acids. Germline CDR1 and CDR2: SNHLY and FYNNEI. J lost 4 bases, V lost 8 bases, and 2 bases had no gene match. CDR3: CASGGGYEQYF. The CDR3 nucleotides read TGTGCCAGCGGGGGAGGGTACGAGCAGTACTTC.

A few counts support this clone. The chain combines TRBV9 with TRBJ2-7, with 9 bases matching TRBD1. Germline lookup yields CDR1 SGDLS and CDR2 YYNGEE. The CDR3 consists of 17 residues. V lost 3 bases, J lost 0 bases, and 10 bases stayed unmatched. The CDR3 DNA reads TGTGCCAGCAGCGCCGAACTGGGGACAGGGAGCTCCTACGAGCAGTACTTC. Amino acids: CASSAELGTGSSYEQYF.

V and J are TRBV15 and TRBJ2-3, with 8 bases lining up with TRBD1. With V trimmed by 5 bases and J by 8 bases, 9 bases remained unmatched. Looked up from germline, CDR1 is LNHNV and CDR2 is YYDKDF (reference sequence). CDR3 length: 14 amino acids. As DNA, the CDR3 is TGTGCCACCAGCGCTGGACAGGGTCAAGGTACGCAGTATTTT. Translation: CATSAGQGQGTQYF. The entire variable domain, with the rest obtained from reference TRBV15 and TRBJ2-3, is as follows: DAMVIQNPRYQVTQFGKPVTLSCSQTLNHNVMYWYQQKSSQAPKLLFHYYDKDFNNEADTPDNFQSRRPNTSFCFLDIRSPGLGDTAMYLCATSAGQGQGTQYFGPGTRLTVL.

The CDR3: CSAGGLDETGRYGYTF. The CDR3 coding sequence is TGCAGCGCTGGGGGCCTAGATGAGACAGGGCGCTATGGCTACACCTTC. The V and J genes are TRBV29-1 and TRBJ1-2; 7 bases match TRBD1. V was pared by 7 bases and J by 4 bases, with 18 bases of the junction left unmatched. Germline V gives CDR1 SQVTM, CDR2 ANQGSEA. This CDR3 is built from 16 residues.

The chain has TRBV29-1 and TRBJ2-5; 8 bases line up with TRBD2. The CDR3 loop spans 14 amino acids. The germline V gene has CDR1 SQVTM and CDR2 ANQGSEA. V shed 4 bases and J 4 bases; nucleotides not matched to a gene: 8. CDR3 coding DNA: TGCAGCGTTGGGGCGGGAGGTCGGGGAGAGACCCAGTACTTC. This translates into CSVGAGGRGETQYF.